One sample yielded the 30 T cell receptor beta chains listed below, sequenced in a study of blood T cell repertoires in COVID-19. Data came from immunoSEQ multiplex PCR; TCRdb stores just in-frame clones and leaves some out. The sample holds 80,000 to 100,000 clones, 90% to 95% seen once. The specimen sequenced was peripheral blood. All receptors come from a human donor with active COVID-19. The donor label of this sample is uncertain.

The chain is built from TRBV5-6 and TRBJ1-4; the D gene is possibly TRBD1 (6 bases). Trimming shortened V by 4 bases and J by 4 bases, and 17 bases separated the two germline ends. The CDR3 sequence is 16 residues long. CDR1 and CDR2 (germline): SGHDT, YYEEEE. The CDR3 reads CASSLRKTGYNEKLFF. The CDR3 nucleotides are TGTGCCAGCAGCCTACGGAAGACAGGTTATAATGAAAAACTGTTTTTT. The full variable domain, in which reference TRBV5-6 and TRBJ1-4 provide the parts outside the CDR3, is DAGVTQSPTHLIKTRGQQVTLRCSPKSGHDTVSWYQQALGQGPQFIFQYYEEEERQRGNFPDRFSGHQFPNYSSELNVNALLLGDSALYLCASSLRKTGYNEKLFFGSGTQLSVL.

J is TRBJ2-5 and V is TRBV7-2; a weak D match, TRBD1 (6 bases). From germline, CDR1 is SGHTA and CDR2 FQGNSA. The CDR3 runs 15 residues. The V end was cut by 5 bases, the J end by 1 base, with 14 bases between. CDR3 in amino acids: CASSMATGTQETQYF. CDR3 bases: TGTGCCAGCAGCATGGCCACAGGGACCCAAGAGACCCAGTACTTC.

The chain recombines TRBV9 with TRBJ1-4; TRBD1 matches at 7 bases. Germline values: CDR1 SGDLS, CDR2 YYNGEE. J lost 5 bases, V lost 4 bases, and 14 bases had no gene match. The CDR3 covers 17 residues. The DNA of the CDR3 is TGTGCCAGCAGCACCCGGACCCACCTACAGGGGAATGAAAAACTGTTTTTT. Translated, it gives CASSTRTHLQGNEKLFF.

The chain employs TRBV10-3 and TRBJ2-7; TRBD2 matches at 9 bases. The V and J ends lost 10 bases and 3 bases, in that order; junction bases with no gene match: 7. CDR1 and CDR2 from the germline V gene are ENHRY and SYGVKD. The CDR3 loop spans 13 amino acids. This CDR3 is CATLAGVIYEQYF. DNA of the CDR3: TGTGCCACTTTAGCGGGGGTTATCTACGAGCAGTACTTC.

The chain has TRBV15 and TRBJ2-5, with TRBD2 identical over 9 bases. CDR3 size: 15 residues. In germline, CDR1 is LNHNV, CDR2 YYDKDF (reference sequence). Losses at the gene ends were 0 bases for V and 5 bases for J; bases not matched to a gene: 4. The CDR3: CATSRDWAGGETQYF. The CDR3, as DNA: TGTGCCACCAGCAGAGATTGGGCGGGAGGGGAGACCCAGTACTTC.

The CDR3 is CATSHGGTYNEQFF. The DNA for the CDR3 is TGTGCCACCAGTCATGGAGGGACCTACAATGAGCAGTTCTTC. V and J are TRBV24-1 and TRBJ2-1; TRBD2 is a possible D gene (6 bases). The V gene lost 6 bases and the J gene lost 2 bases, with 10 bases spanning the gap. This CDR3 is built from 14 residues. CDR1 and CDR2 (germline): KGHDR, SFDVKD.

This chain links TRBV27 with TRBJ1-2; the match to TRBD1 covers 7 bases. V lost 3 bases, J lost 8 bases, and 12 bases stayed unmatched. CDR1 is MNHEY and CDR2 is SMNVEV in the germline V gene (reference sequence). There are 15 residues in the CDR3. The CDR3 DNA follows: TGTGCCAGCAGTTTGACTGGCGGGACAGCATACGGCTACACCTTC. Translated, it gives CASSLTGGTAYGYTF.

V usage is TRBV28 and J usage is TRBJ1-3; D is unclear. The V end was cut by 3 bases, the J end by 2 bases, with 2 bases between. The CDR3 consists of 12 residues. CDR1 is MDHEN, CDR2 SYDVKM, per germline. The CDR3 sequence is CASSFAGNTIYF. CDR3 coding DNA: TGTGCCAGCAGTTTCGCTGGAAACACCATATATTTT. The full variable domain, rest sourced from reference TRBV28 and TRBJ1-3, is DVKVTQSSRYLVKRTGEKVFLECVQDMDHENMFWYRQDPGLGLRLIYFSYDVKMKEKGDIPEGYSVSREKKERFSLILESASTNQTSMYLCASSFAGNTIYFGEGSWLTVV.

The chain combines TRBV5-4 with TRBJ2-5, with TRBD1 matching over 7 bases. With 5 bases clipped from V and 5 bases from J, the junction kept 6 bases outside the gene matches. The CDR3 consists of 13 residues. Germline CDR1 reads SGHNT; CDR2 reads YYREEE (reference sequence). The CDR3 is CASRVGGRETQYF. The CDR3 region has the DNA TGTGCCAGCAGGGTAGGGGGCCGGGAGACCCAGTACTTC.

The chain has TRBV16 and TRBJ2-3; 11 nucleotides line up with TRBD2. The germline gives CDR1 KGHSY, CDR2 FQNENV. After removal of 2 bases from V and 0 bases from J, the junction contained 7 bases not matched to a gene. CDR3 length: 18 residues. Here the CDR3 DNA reads TGTGCCAGCAGCCAAGAGGGACTAGCGGCATCGAGCACAGATACGCAGTATTTT. This encodes CASSQEGLAASSTDTQYF.

The gene calls are TRBV12-3 or TRBV12-4 and TRBJ1-1; D possibly corresponds to TRBD1 (5 bases). With 5 bases removed from V and 4 bases from J, the gap between germline ends came to 8 bases. The CDR3 is 12 residues long. CDR3 region: CASSPGGTEAFF. The CDR3 bases are TGTGCCAGCAGTCCCGGGGGCACTGAAGCTTTCTTT.

This clone was counted once. The chain's CDR3 is CASFTSSRDEQFF. The CDR3 coding sequence is TGTGCCAGCTTTACTTCTAGCCGGGATGAGCAGTTCTTC. This chain uses TRBV2 with TRBJ2-1; possibly TRBD2 for D (5 bases). In germline, CDR1 is SNHLY, CDR2 FYNNEI. The ends were cut back, 8 bases at V and 8 bases at J, with 16 bases in the middle. CDR3 length: 13 residues.

The rearrangement links TRBV6-5 to TRBJ2-1; D may be TRBD1 (8 bases). The CDR3 is 14 residues long. Trimming removed 6 bases from V and 9 bases from J, with 18 bases in between. Germline V gene sequence: CDR1 MNHEY, CDR2 SVGAGI. CDR3 in amino acids: CASRATGEGGEQFF. The DNA of the CDR3 is TGTGCCAGCAGGGCGACAGGGGAGGGAGGTGAGCAGTTCTTC.

The chain recombines TRBV28 with TRBJ2-1; 7 bases are a match to TRBD2. This CDR3 contains 12 residues. Trimming cost V 6 bases and J 10 bases; bases outside gene matches: 6. In germline, CDR1 is MDHEN, CDR2 SYDVKM. The CDR3 sequence is CASRTSPEEQFF. CDR3 coding DNA: TGTGCCAGCAGGACTAGCCCAGAAGAGCAGTTCTTC.

V and J are TRBV12-3 or TRBV12-4 and TRBJ2-7, with D possibly being TRBD1 (5 bases). CDR3 length: 13 amino acids. V lost 4 bases and J 4 bases, leaving 11 bases between the germline ends. This chain's CDR3 is CASSWGLGYEQYF. The CDR3 DNA is TGTGCCAGCAGTTGGGGCCTGGGGTACGAGCAGTACTTC.

The CDR3 nucleotides read TGTGCCAGCAGGTCAGGGGACCTGGAGACCCAGTACTTC. Translated, it gives CASRSGDLETQYF. The genes are TRBV6-6 and TRBJ2-5; D might be TRBD1 (6 bases). CDR1 MNHNY and CDR2 SVGAGI come from the germline V gene (reference sequence). The length of the CDR3 is 13 residues. The germline V and J ends were trimmed by 6 bases and 5 bases, with 13 bases remaining between them.

V usage is TRBV5-1 and J usage is TRBJ2-1; 8 bases map to TRBD1. With 7 bases clipped from V and 7 bases from J, the junction kept 7 bases outside the gene matches. CDR1 is SGHRS, CDR2 YFSETQ, per germline. This CDR3 has 13 amino acids. CDR3 sequence: CASEGTGLNEQFF. The DNA for the CDR3 is TGCGCCAGCGAAGGGACAGGTCTGAATGAGCAGTTCTTC.

This rearrangement joins TRBV5-4 to TRBJ2-5; 7 bases map to TRBD2. Losses at the gene ends were 0 bases for V and 4 bases for J; bases not matched to a gene: 15. The CDR3 loop spans 18 amino acids. The V gene's germline CDR1 is SGHNT and CDR2 YYREEE (reference sequence). Written as DNA, the CDR3 is TGTGCCAGCAGCTTGGCGTCTGGGGCGCGGGGGAAAGGAGAGACCCAGTACTTC. Protein product: CASSLASGARGKGETQYF.

The V and J genes are TRBV7-9 and TRBJ1-2; TRBD1 matches at 9 bases. The CDR3 contains 14 residues. Losses at the gene ends were 5 bases for V and 8 bases for J; bases not matched to a gene: 9. In germline, CDR1 is SEHNR, CDR2 FQNEAQ (reference sequence). Here the CDR3 reads CASSVSGDRVGYTF. CDR3 coding DNA: TGTGCCAGCAGCGTTAGCGGGGACAGGGTAGGCTACACCTTC.

V is TRBV18 and J is TRBJ1-1, with a possible D match to TRBD1 (6 bases). Per germline, CDR1 KGHSH and CDR2 LQKENI. V was trimmed by 6 bases and J by 5 bases, leaving 16 bases between them. This CDR3 spans 14 amino acids. The CDR3 nucleotides read TGTGCCAGCTCTAGGACAGAATCTCGTACTGAAGCTTTCTTT. Its translation: CASSRTESRTEAFF.

The V call is TRBV13, the J call TRBJ2-5, with 13 bases that match TRBD2. Losses at the gene ends were 2 bases for V and 2 bases for J; bases not matched to a gene: 2. Germline CDR1 and CDR2: PRHDT and FYEKMQ (reference sequence). CDR3 length equals 16 residues. CDR3 loop: CASSLQGLAGQETQYF. The CDR3 DNA sequence: TGTGCCAGCAGCTTACAGGGACTAGCGGGGCAAGAGACCCAGTACTTC.

This chain links TRBV9 with TRBJ1-2, with TRBD1 as a possible D gene (5 bases). The CDR3 consists of 14 residues. Trimming removed 4 bases at V and 4 bases at J, with 14 bases between. Germline V lookup: CDR1 SGDLS, CDR2 YYNGEE. The CDR3 loop is CASSSSGGRYGYTF. The CDR3 DNA reads TGTGCCAGCAGCTCATCGGGGGGACGCTATGGCTACACCTTC.

The chain has TRBV12-5 and TRBJ2-2; 7 bases are a match to TRBD1. The CDR3 length is 20 residues. The J segment lost 0 bases and the V segment lost 5 bases, leaving 18 bases of the junction unmatched. CDR1 is LGHNT and CDR2 is FRNRAP in the germline V gene. In DNA form, the CDR3 reads TGTGCTAGTGGTCGGAGGAGTACGATGACAGGGTACCCGAACACCGGGGAGCTGTTTTTT. This translates into CASGRRSTMTGYPNTGELFF.

The chain links TRBV14 to TRBJ2-3, with a tentative D call TRBD2 (5 bases). The V end lost 0 bases, the J end lost 6 bases, and 7 bases lay between the germline ends. The CDR3 runs to 13 residues. Germline CDR1 is SGHDN and CDR2 is FVKESK. CDR3 region: CASSQERADTQYF. DNA of the CDR3: TGTGCCAGCAGCCAAGAGAGGGCCGATACGCAGTATTTT.

The rearrangement uses TRBV9 and TRBJ1-2; 9 bases map to TRBD1. Germline loops: CDR1 SGDLS, CDR2 YYNGEE. The junction had 8 bases not matched to a gene; V was cut back by 4 bases and J by 4 bases. This CDR3 has 15 residues. CDR3 protein: CASSLAQGAFYGYTF. As DNA, the CDR3 is TGTGCCAGCAGCTTAGCACAGGGGGCCTTCTATGGCTACACCTTC.

This clone was found once. The V gene is TRBV5-1, the J gene TRBJ1-2, with 8 bases identical to TRBD1. The V and J ends lost 3 bases and 2 bases, in that order; junction bases with no gene match: 12. The CDR3 sequence is 17 residues long. Germline lookup yields CDR1 SGHRS and CDR2 YFSETQ. CDR3 coding DNA: TGCGCCAGCAGCTGGGGGGCTACTGGGACAGGAAACTATGGCTACACCTTC. Translating it yields CASSWGATGTGNYGYTF.

The chain combines TRBV2 with TRBJ2-2; 7 bases are a match to TRBD2. With V trimmed by 7 bases and J by 0 bases, 11 bases remained unmatched. The CDR3 spans 17 residues. CDR1 and CDR2 (germline): SNHLY, FYNNEI. The DNA of the CDR3 is TGTGCCAGCAATGGACGGCGGGAGAACACGAACACCGGGGAGCTGTTTTTT. Protein product: CASNGRRENTNTGELFF.

This clone came up a few times. This chain links TRBV4-1 with TRBJ2-7, with D maybe TRBD1 (6 bases). Trimming cost V 2 bases and J 2 bases, with 10 bases left between them. Germline lookup yields CDR1 MGHRA and CDR2 YSYEKL. CDR3 length equals 14 residues. The CDR3 nucleotides are TGCGCCAGCAGCCAAACAGGGAATCCCTACGAGCAGTACTTC. It encodes CASSQTGNPYEQYF.

The rearrangement joins TRBV28 to TRBJ2-1; 7 bases fit TRBD1. Germline V lookup: CDR1 MDHEN, CDR2 SYDVKM. The CDR3 spans 12 residues. With V trimmed by 5 bases and J by 15 bases, 10 bases remained unmatched. CDR3 in DNA: TGTGCCAGCAGTGAGGCCCGGGACAGAACGTTCTTC. Translated: CASSEARDRTFF.

V gene TRBV18 combines with J gene TRBJ1-1; D perhaps matches TRBD1 (5 bases). The CDR3 is 13 residues long. The germline gives CDR1 KGHSH, CDR2 LQKENI. The V end lost 9 bases, the J end lost 0 bases, and 11 bases lay between the germline ends. The DNA for the CDR3 is TGTGCCAGTTGGGGGGGTGTGAACACTGAAGCTTTCTTT. As protein: CASWGGVNTEAFF.